This T cell receptor beta chain was captured by sequencing in a study of blood T cell repertoires in COVID-19. Per the authors' pipeline: Reference gene primers were amplified, and this amplification served to estimate nucleated cell counts. Sequencing used immunoSEQ multiplex PCR; TCRdb keeps in-frame clones, though not all of them. V, J and clone size reflect that table, while D and trimming were determined from the DNA. The repertoire consists of some 130,000 clones, with approximately 81% occurring once and the leading ten covering 12%. This TCR came from a woman aged 30 to 39 who had recovered from COVID-19. Input material: peripheral blood.

CDR3 bases: TGTGCCAGCAGCTCAGATGGGACAGGGGGCTTGGATGAGCAGTTCTTC. Its protein product is CASSSDGTGGLDEQFF. The chain combines TRBV5-6 with TRBJ2-1; 12 bases are shared with TRBD1. Germline V CDR1 and CDR2: SGHDT, YYEEEE. The CDR3 is made up of 16 amino acids. With V trimmed by 3 bases and J by 8 bases, 9 bases remained unmatched. Full variable domain (rest looked up from reference TRBV5-6 and TRBJ2-1): DAGVTQSPTHLIKTRGQQVTLRCSPKSGHDTVSWYQQALGQGPQFIFQYYEEEERQRGNFPDRFSGHQFPNYSSELNVNALLLGDSALYLCASSSDGTGGLDEQFFGPGTRLTVL.